This paragraph covers one T cell receptor (beta chain) sequence. The method was immunoSEQ multiplex PCR; TCRdb's version includes in-frame clones alone and lacks a portion of them. The sample shows roughly 250,000 clones, 70% to 90% of them seen only once. This sample is part of a study of blood T cell repertoires in COVID-19. The V segment lost 1 base and the J segment 7 bases; nucleotides outside the gene matches: 4. Germline V gene sequence: CDR1 SEHNR, CDR2 FQNEAQ (reference sequence). The CDR3 contains 15 residues. This clonotype was obtained from a man aged 50 or older who had been exposed to COVID-19. Sequenced sample: PBMCs or T cells enriched from blood (not recorded which). J is TRBJ1-6 and V is TRBV7-9; TRBD1 matches 7 bases. In DNA form, the CDR3 reads TGTGCCAGCAGCTTAGGCGACAGGGCGAATTCACCCCTCCACTTT. Protein: CASSLGDRANSPLHF.